These 27 T cell receptor beta chains came from one sample sequenced in a study of cytomegalovirus exposure and HLA in healthy donors. The study ran its PCR with 60 Vbeta and 13 Jbeta primers. Using immunoSEQ multiplex PCR, the repertoire was profiled, and TCRdb retains in-frame clones only, with some absent. The sample lists about 240,000 clones, about 80% occurring once. The source material was PBMCs. These receptors were collected from a woman aged 60-75 years in good health and CMV-seropositive.

The rearrangement uses TRBV5-1 and TRBJ1-2, with TRBD1 matching over 7 bases. The germline V gene has CDR1 SGHRS and CDR2 YFSETQ. V trimming: 5 bases; J trimming: 6 bases; junction bases outside the gene matches: 4. This CDR3 comprises 12 residues. CDR3 nucleotides: TGCGCCAGCAGTCCAGGGGGTCATGGCTACACCTTC. Its translation is CASSPGGHGYTF.

The CDR3 loop reads CASSPQQGGYHEQYF. In DNA form, the CDR3 reads TGTGCCAGCTCACCCCAGCAGGGTGGATACCACGAGCAGTACTTC. The J gene is TRBJ2-7, the V gene TRBV18; D may be TRBD1 (5 bases). The V gene's germline CDR1 is KGHSH and CDR2 LQKENI. The CDR3 length is 15 residues. The V end was cut by 3 bases, the J end by 5 bases, with 17 bases between.

The chain joins TRBV6-5 to TRBJ2-2; no clear D gene. The germline V and J ends were trimmed by 7 bases and 4 bases, with 13 bases remaining between them. CDR3 length equals 14 residues. The germline CDR1 and CDR2 sequences are MNHEY and SVGAGI. The CDR3 is CASTITRSTGELFF. The CDR3 nucleotides are TGTGCCAGCACCATAACACGGAGCACCGGGGAGCTGTTTTTT.

The rearrangement links TRBV5-1 to TRBJ2-3; TRBD2 aligns across 8 bases. The CDR3 totals 16 residues. Germline CDR1 is SGHRS and CDR2 is YFSETQ. V dropped 2 bases and J dropped 6; count of bases not matched to a gene: 11. CDR3 sequence: CASSFLAGFPQDTQYF. In DNA, the CDR3 is TGCGCCAGCAGCTTTCTAGCGGGCTTTCCACAGGATACGCAGTATTTT.

The rearrangement uses TRBV27 and TRBJ2-5, with D hard to call. The J call could be wrong; TRBJ2-7 is a better fit for the DNA end. The germline CDR1 and CDR2 sequences are MNHEY and SMNVEV (reference sequence). This CDR3 comprises 11 residues. The CDR3 is CASRSLYEQYF. In nucleotides, the CDR3 is TGTGCCAGCAGGTCCCTCTACGAGCAGTACTTC.

The chain carries TRBV11-2 and TRBJ2-1; the D gene is possibly TRBD1 (6 bases). CDR3 length: 13 residues. The germline CDR1 and CDR2 sequences are SGHAT and FQNNGV. Trimming removed 1 base at V and 7 bases at J, with 8 bases between. CDR3 residues: CASSLAGVNEQFF. DNA of the CDR3: TGTGCCAGCAGCTTAGCAGGGGTAAATGAGCAGTTCTTC.

This chain links TRBV11-2 with TRBJ1-2, with 7 positions matching TRBD1. The length of the CDR3 is 14 residues. CDR1 and CDR2 from the germline V gene are SGHAT and FQNNGV. Germline trimming cut 3 bases from V and 7 bases from J; bases unmatched to any gene: 8. DNA of the CDR3: TGTGCCAGCAGCTTTTCTGACAGGGAGCGTGGCTACACCTTC. This gives the protein CASSFSDRERGYTF.

A remark on this clone: At one end, the junction sequence differs from germline, possibly due to a read error. The gene calls are TRBV10-3 and TRBJ2-7; the match to TRBD1 covers 7 bases. The CDR3 runs to 17 residues. Per germline, CDR1 ENHRY and CDR2 SYGVKD. The CDR3: CASSNPTSGTEVRVQYF. As DNA, the CDR3 is TGTGCCAGCAGTAATCCGACTTCCGGGACAGAAGTACGAGTGCAGTACTTC.

The table lists this clone with a few counts. V and J are TRBV29-1 and TRBJ1-1, with D unclear. This CDR3 comprises 11 residues. The V end lost 7 bases, the J end lost 2 bases, and 8 bases lay between the germline ends. Germline V gene data show CDR1 as SQVTM and CDR2 as ANQGSEA. CDR3 in amino acids: CSAPVNTEAFF. CDR3 nucleotide sequence: TGCAGCGCCCCAGTCAACACTGAAGCTTTCTTT.

The rearrangement joins TRBV18 to TRBJ1-1, with D unclear. Germline-derived CDR1 and CDR2 are KGHSH and LQKENI. CDR3 size: 13 residues. V lost 6 bases and J 8 bases, leaving 16 bases between the germline ends. The CDR3 here is CASSSSGLWEAFF. CDR3 DNA: TGTGCCAGCTCGTCATCGGGTTTGTGGGAAGCTTTCTTT.

The gene calls are TRBV5-1 and TRBJ2-1; 9 bases are a match to TRBD1. V gave up 4 bases and J gave up 7 bases; unmatched junction bases: 9. CDR1 and CDR2 (germline): SGHRS, YFSETQ. The CDR3 covers 15 residues. The CDR3 reads CASSTGQGLVNEQFF. In DNA form, the CDR3 reads TGCGCCAGCAGCACAGGACAGGGGCTCGTAAATGAGCAGTTCTTC.

V gene TRBV10-3 combines with J gene TRBJ1-1, with a weak D call TRBD1 (6 bases). From germline, CDR1 is ENHRY and CDR2 SYGVKD. This CDR3 region has 13 residues. V lost 6 bases and J lost 5, with 13 bases in between. This chain's CDR3 is CAISNREVTEAFF. The CDR3 nucleotides are TGTGCCATCAGCAACAGGGAAGTAACTGAAGCTTTCTTT.

This chain joins TRBV14 and TRBJ2-7; D might be TRBD2 (5 bases). CDR1 is SGHDN and CDR2 is FVKESK in the germline V gene. The CDR3 spans 15 residues. V lost 2 bases to trimming and J lost 2 bases, with 13 bases between them. This CDR3 is CASSQLGNVAYEQYF. In DNA form, the CDR3 reads TGTGCCAGCAGCCAACTCGGGAACGTGGCCTACGAGCAGTACTTC.

The chain couples TRBV27 to TRBJ2-1; 9 nucleotides agree with TRBD2. V gave up 3 bases and J gave up 7 bases; unmatched junction bases: 7. Germline values: CDR1 MNHEY, CDR2 SMNVEV (reference sequence). The CDR3 is 15 amino acids. The CDR3 region is CASSFAGGPSNEQFF. The CDR3 DNA is TGTGCCAGCAGTTTCGCGGGAGGGCCTTCAAATGAGCAGTTCTTC.

The V gene is TRBV9, the J gene TRBJ1-3; TRBD1 is a possible D gene (6 bases). With 4 bases removed from V and 8 bases from J, the gap between germline ends came to 13 bases. CDR1 is SGDLS and CDR2 is YYNGEE in the germline V gene. This CDR3 has 13 amino acids. The CDR3 DNA reads as TGTGCCAGCAGCCCAGGGGTAAGGGACACCATATATTTT. Translated, it gives CASSPGVRDTIYF.

The CDR3 nucleotides read TGTGCCAGCAGTACAACTAGCGGGAGGGCCGGGATAGAGACCCAGTACTTC. Amino acids: CASSTTSGRAGIETQYF. V usage is TRBV28 and J usage is TRBJ2-5; TRBD2 matches at 13 bases. The CDR3 is 17 residues long. CDR1 and CDR2 from the germline V gene are MDHEN and SYDVKM. V lost 5 bases to trimming and J lost 4 bases; unmatched junction nucleotides: 10.

This chain joins TRBV10-1 and TRBJ1-1; TRBD1 matches 9 bases. V was pared by 4 bases and J by 5 bases, with 8 bases of the junction left unmatched. Germline CDR1 reads WNHNN; CDR2 reads SYGVQD (reference sequence). CDR3 length equals 15 residues. CDR3 DNA: TGCGCCAGCAGTGGTACACAGGGGGCAGGGACTGAAGCTTTCTTT. Residues: CASSGTQGAGTEAFF.

This chain joins TRBV4-1 and TRBJ1-5; D not certain. The CDR3 loop spans 9 amino acids. Trimming removed 3 bases from V and 11 bases from J, with 2 bases in between. Germline V gives CDR1 MGHRA, CDR2 YSYEKL. The CDR3 reads CASSHTQHF. In DNA, the CDR3 is TGCGCCAGCAGCCACACCCAGCATTTT.

The CDR3 DNA reads as TGTGCCAGCAGCGTGTCGGAGCGCCTAAGCACAGATACGCAGTATTTT. Its protein is CASSVSERLSTDTQYF. The V gene is TRBV9, the J gene TRBJ2-3; D not certain. The CDR3 contains 16 residues. V lost 2 bases and J lost 0, with 13 bases in between. Germline V gene lookup returns CDR1 SGDLS and CDR2 YYNGEE.

The chain couples TRBV11-2 to TRBJ1-1; D call uncertain. CDR3 length: 12 amino acids. CDR1 is SGHAT and CDR2 is FQNNGV in the germline V gene. Deletions cut 0 bases from V and 6 bases from J, with 5 bases between. The CDR3 here is CASSLDLAEAFF. CDR3 coding DNA: TGTGCCAGCAGCTTAGATCTCGCTGAAGCTTTCTTT. Complete variable domain (other parts from reference TRBV11-2 and TRBJ1-1): EAGVAQSPRYKIIEKRQSVAFWCNPISGHATLYWYQQILGQGPKLLIQFQNNGVVDDSQLPKDRFSAERLKGVDSTLKIQPAKLEDSAVYLCASSLDLAEAFFGQGTRLTVV.

The genes are TRBV11-2 and TRBJ2-7; 7 nucleotides align to TRBD2. Trimming took 2 bases from V and 3 from J; bases not matched to a gene: 10. The CDR3 extends over 16 amino acids. Germline lookup yields CDR1 SGHAT and CDR2 FQNNGV. The CDR3 bases are TGTGCCAGCAGCTTATTAGGGGCGGGAGATAGCTACGAGCAGTACTTC. It is translated as CASSLLGAGDSYEQYF.

The V and J genes are TRBV6-1 and TRBJ2-1; 8 bases map to TRBD2. J gave up 6 bases and V 7 bases, and 11 bases lay outside the gene matches. Germline values: CDR1 MNHNS, CDR2 SASEGT. This CDR3 comprises 15 residues. CDR3: CASTVPGLGSNEQFF. DNA for the CDR3: TGTGCCAGCACCGTGCCGGGACTAGGAAGCAATGAGCAGTTCTTC.

This chain links TRBV7-9 with TRBJ1-1, with 7 bases matching TRBD1. The CDR3 sequence is 14 residues long. The V and J ends lost 5 bases and 3 bases, in that order; junction bases with no gene match: 6. Germline loops: CDR1 SEHNR, CDR2 FQNEAQ (reference sequence). The CDR3 DNA follows: TGTGCCAGCAGCCTGAGGGGGCTTTACACTGAAGCTTTCTTT. Its translation is CASSLRGLYTEAFF.

This clone was counted a few times. The chain recombines TRBV7-2 with TRBJ2-1; 10 positions match TRBD2. This CDR3 is built from 17 residues. Germline values: CDR1 SGHTA, CDR2 FQGNSA. The trim removed 5 bases at V and 10 bases at J, leaving 17 bases unmatched. CDR3 amino acids: CASSPRSGSSGSREQFF. CDR3 nucleotide sequence: TGTGCCAGCAGCCCTAGGTCGGGCTCTAGCGGGAGTCGGGAGCAGTTCTTC.

V gene TRBV9 combines with J gene TRBJ1-2, with D tentatively TRBD1 (6 bases). The CDR3 has 13 residues. V lost 2 bases and J 6 bases, leaving 11 bases between the germline ends. Per germline, CDR1 SGDLS and CDR2 YYNGEE. The DNA for the CDR3 is TGTGCCAGCAGCGTCGGGGGGGGGCATGGCTACACCTTC. Protein product: CASSVGGGHGYTF.

This clone was observed a few times. The CDR3 here is CASSENRPYEQYF. The CDR3 DNA follows: TGTGCCAGCAGTGAGAACAGACCCTACGAGCAGTACTTC. The rearrangement links TRBV6-1 to TRBJ2-7; no clear D gene. CDR3 length: 13 amino acids. From germline, CDR1 is MNHNS and CDR2 SASEGT. V dropped 3 bases and J dropped 2 bases, with 8 bases sitting between them.

The chain employs TRBV6-1 and TRBJ1-2; 7 nucleotides match TRBD1. Trimming cost V 4 bases and J 1 base; bases outside gene matches: 3. Germline lookup yields CDR1 MNHNS and CDR2 SASEGT. The CDR3 runs to 14 residues. The CDR3 region has the DNA TGTGCCAGCAGTGCAGGGGGATTTAACTATGGCTACACCTTC. The encoded protein is CASSAGGFNYGYTF.